The next 18 T cell receptor beta chains were all read from a single sample in a study of cytomegalovirus exposure and HLA in healthy donors. Primers: 60 Vbeta forward and 13 Jbeta reverse. Method: immunoSEQ multiplex PCR; TCRdb's copy keeps in-frame clones and lacks some. In the table there are about 130,000 clones, 75% to 80% of which are singletons. The sample consisted of PBMCs. The receptors were sampled from a male donor in good health and CMV-seronegative.

V and J are TRBV6-5 and TRBJ2-1; D is perhaps TRBD2 (5 bases). Trimming took 2 bases from V and 7 from J, leaving 9 bases between them. Germline V lookup: CDR1 MNHEY, CDR2 SVGAGI. The CDR3 totals 13 residues. This chain's CDR3 is CASSYRGRNEQFF. CDR3 DNA: TGTGCCAGCAGTTACCGGGGTAGGAATGAGCAGTTCTTC.

The chain recombines TRBV2 with TRBJ2-7; D is possibly TRBD1 (5 bases). V was clipped by 5 bases and J by 1 base, with 18 bases between them. The CDR3 covers 16 residues. Looked up from germline, CDR1 is SNHLY and CDR2 is FYNNEI. For the CDR3, the DNA is TGTGCCAGCAGTTTCCCTAGGGGCTCCCTTTCCTACGAGCAGTACTTC. Its protein is CASSFPRGSLSYEQYF.

This clone was observed a few times. The rearrangement joins TRBV6-5 to TRBJ1-2; D gene unclear. CDR1 and CDR2 (germline): MNHEY, SVGAGI. The V and J ends lost 5 bases and 8 bases respectively, with 12 bases between them. CDR3 length equals 12 residues. The CDR3 region is CASSPGEYGYTF. The DNA of the CDR3 is TGTGCCAGCAGTCCCGGGGAATACGGCTACACCTTC.

The J gene is TRBJ2-2, the V gene TRBV29-1; D perhaps matches TRBD2 (5 bases). The germline gives CDR1 SQVTM, CDR2 ANQGSEA. The V and J ends lost 7 bases and 5 bases respectively, with 14 bases between them. The CDR3 runs to 13 residues. CDR3 bases: TGCAGCGCTGCGGGCACCAGAACCGGGGAGCTGTTTTTT. The encoded protein is CSAAGTRTGELFF.

The J gene is TRBJ1-2, the V gene TRBV7-9; TRBD1 agrees at 9 bases. Germline CDR1 is SEHNR and CDR2 is FQNEAQ (reference sequence). The trim removed 4 bases at V and 6 bases at J, leaving 9 bases unmatched. The CDR3 is 15 residues long. CDR3 nucleotide sequence: TGTGCCAGCAGCTCGTGGACAGGGGACGCTGATGGCTACACCTTC. Its translation: CASSSWTGDADGYTF.

This sequence joins TRBV7-8 and TRBJ1-5, with D perhaps TRBD1 (5 bases). The CDR3 contains 18 residues. Per germline, CDR1 SGHVS and CDR2 FQNEAQ. V lost 1 base, J lost 6 bases, and 22 bases lay in between. As DNA, the CDR3 is TGTGCCAGCAGCTTAGAAGGGACCCGATTCGGGGGAGTTCAGCCCCAGCATTTT. Encoded protein: CASSLEGTRFGGVQPQHF.

The genes are TRBV7-9 and TRBJ2-2; 10 nucleotides match TRBD1. Losses at the gene ends were 3 bases for V and 5 bases for J; bases not matched to a gene: 6. Germline V lookup: CDR1 SEHNR, CDR2 FQNEAQ (reference sequence). This CDR3 has 16 amino acids. The CDR3 sequence is CASSFLGTGVTGELFF. The CDR3 nucleotides read TGTGCCAGCAGCTTCCTTGGGACAGGGGTAACCGGGGAGCTGTTTTTT.

A remark on this clone: This same CDR3 is encoded by further DNA sequences in the sample. This sequence joins TRBV18 and TRBJ1-5, with D perhaps matching TRBD1 (6 bases). Germline CDR1 is KGHSH and CDR2 is LQKENI. V lost 3 bases and J 4 bases, leaving 7 bases between the germline ends. The CDR3 loop spans 13 amino acids. CDR3 sequence (DNA): TGTGCCAGCTCACCGACAGGAAATCAGCCCCAGCATTTT. As protein: CASSPTGNQPQHF. Full variable domain (rest looked up from reference TRBV18 and TRBJ1-5): NAGVMQNPRHLVRRRGQEARLRCSPMKGHSHVYWYRQLPEEGLKFMVYLQKENIIDESGMPKERFSAEFPKEGPSILRIQQVVRGDSAAYFCASSPTGNQPQHFGDGTRLSIL.

V is TRBV7-2 and J is TRBJ2-5, with a weak D call TRBD1 (5 bases). This CDR3 is built from 14 residues. V was pared by 2 bases and J by 5 bases, with 12 bases between. Germline V CDR1 and CDR2: SGHTA, FQGNSA. The CDR3 region is CASSLLGVRETQYF. For the CDR3, the DNA is TGTGCCAGCAGCTTACTAGGGGTGAGGGAGACCCAGTACTTC.

The chain combines TRBV7-2 with TRBJ2-5; 8 bases line up with TRBD1. Germline CDR1 reads SGHTA; CDR2 reads FQGNSA. J gave up 4 bases and V 4 bases, and 8 bases lay outside the gene matches. The CDR3 spans 15 residues. CDR3 in amino acids: CASSYRLTGGETQYF. CDR3 sequence (DNA): TGTGCCAGCAGCTACCGGTTAACAGGGGGAGAGACCCAGTACTTC.

The genes are TRBV5-1 and TRBJ2-7, with 9 bases that match TRBD1. Germline CDR1 reads SGHRS; CDR2 reads YFSETQ. This CDR3 has 14 amino acids. Germline trimming cut 6 bases from V and 3 bases from J; bases unmatched to any gene: 7. DNA for the CDR3: TGCGCCAGCACAACAGGGGGCGCGGTCTACGAGCAGTACTTC. It encodes CASTTGGAVYEQYF.

V is TRBV6-5 and J is TRBJ1-1, with D perhaps TRBD1 (6 bases). The CDR3 is made up of 14 amino acids. Germline assignment: CDR1 MNHEY and CDR2 SVGAGI. Trimming pared 4 bases from V and 1 base from J, leaving 10 bases between. The CDR3 DNA reads as TGTGCCAGCAGTTTTGGACAGCCGAACACTGAAGCTTTCTTT. Translation gives CASSFGQPNTEAFF.

The V call is TRBV6-6, the J call TRBJ2-7, with a tentative D call TRBD2 (6 bases). The germline V gene has CDR1 MNHNY and CDR2 SVGAGI (reference sequence). This CDR3 is 14 amino acids long. Trimming shortened V by 2 bases and J by 3 bases, and 11 bases separated the two germline ends. The CDR3 is CASSYASVYYEQYF. The CDR3 DNA reads TGTGCCAGCAGTTACGCTAGCGTCTACTACGAGCAGTACTTC.

Points on this clone: The junction and the germline gene differ at one end; a read error may be behind it. V and J are TRBV19 and TRBJ2-3, with 12 bases that match TRBD2. Germline V lookup: CDR1 LNHDA, CDR2 SQIVND (reference sequence). The CDR3 is made up of 15 amino acids. This CDR3 is CAGSGLAGSTDTQYF. CDR3 in DNA: TGTGCCGGTAGCGGACTAGCGGGATCCACAGATACGCAGTATTTT.

This clone was detected once. The rearrangement uses TRBV9 and TRBJ2-3; 8 bases line up with TRBD2. The V and J ends lost 1 base and 5 bases, in that order; junction bases with no gene match: 9. Germline V lookup: CDR1 SGDLS, CDR2 YYNGEE. The CDR3 runs to 16 residues. DNA for the CDR3: TGTGCCAGCAGCGTAACCGGGGGGGCCCCGGAAGATACGCAGTATTTT. Translation gives CASSVTGGAPEDTQYF.

The chain recombines TRBV7-9 with TRBJ2-1, with 12 positions matching TRBD2. The CDR3 extends over 16 amino acids. V gave up 6 bases and J gave up 7 bases; unmatched junction bases: 10. Germline CDR1 is SEHNR and CDR2 is FQNEAQ (reference sequence). The CDR3 DNA sequence: TGTGCCAGCAGGCCCCTAGCGGGGGGGCCAGGTAATGAGCAGTTCTTC. It specifies CASRPLAGGPGNEQFF.

The rearrangement links TRBV4-1 to TRBJ2-1; TRBD2 matches at 13 bases. After removal of 5 bases from V and 8 bases from J, the junction contained 6 bases not matched to a gene. The CDR3 contains 15 residues. Germline CDR1 MGHRA, CDR2 YSYEKL. The CDR3 reads CASSFTSGGAYEQFF. CDR3 sequence (DNA): TGCGCCAGCAGCTTCACTAGCGGGGGGGCATATGAGCAGTTCTTC.

J is TRBJ2-5 and V is TRBV6-5; 7 positions agree with TRBD1. The J call may be wrong; the DNA end is better matched by TRBJ2-7. Germline CDR1 MNHEY, CDR2 SVGAGI. The CDR3 runs 13 residues. The CDR3 nucleotides are TGTGCCAGCAGCCTGACAGGGCTAAGCGAGCAGTACTTC. Translating it yields CASSLTGLSEQYF.